This entry describes one T cell receptor beta chain. Original analysis: Amplification of reference gene primers provided the estimated nucleated cell counts. The method was immunoSEQ multiplex PCR; TCRdb's version includes in-frame clones alone and lacks a portion of them. V and J calls and clone size are those listed in that table; D and trimming were worked out from the DNA. The table lists approximately 240,000 clones, approximately 90% of them singletons. The V gene's germline CDR1 is LNHDA and CDR2 SQIVND (reference sequence). The CDR3 consists of 16 residues. V shed 3 bases and J 1 base; nucleotides not matched to a gene: 6. The sample comes from a study of blood T cell repertoires in COVID-19.

This sequence originates from a woman in her late teens or twenties who had recovered from COVID-19. The chain uses TRBV19 and TRBJ2-1; 7 bases fit TRBD1. Material for sequencing was PBMCs or T cells enriched from blood (not recorded which). As DNA, the CDR3 is TGTGCCAGTAGTATCCGCTCAGGGGGATCCTACAATGAGCAGTTCTTC. Its translation is CASSIRSGGSYNEQFF.